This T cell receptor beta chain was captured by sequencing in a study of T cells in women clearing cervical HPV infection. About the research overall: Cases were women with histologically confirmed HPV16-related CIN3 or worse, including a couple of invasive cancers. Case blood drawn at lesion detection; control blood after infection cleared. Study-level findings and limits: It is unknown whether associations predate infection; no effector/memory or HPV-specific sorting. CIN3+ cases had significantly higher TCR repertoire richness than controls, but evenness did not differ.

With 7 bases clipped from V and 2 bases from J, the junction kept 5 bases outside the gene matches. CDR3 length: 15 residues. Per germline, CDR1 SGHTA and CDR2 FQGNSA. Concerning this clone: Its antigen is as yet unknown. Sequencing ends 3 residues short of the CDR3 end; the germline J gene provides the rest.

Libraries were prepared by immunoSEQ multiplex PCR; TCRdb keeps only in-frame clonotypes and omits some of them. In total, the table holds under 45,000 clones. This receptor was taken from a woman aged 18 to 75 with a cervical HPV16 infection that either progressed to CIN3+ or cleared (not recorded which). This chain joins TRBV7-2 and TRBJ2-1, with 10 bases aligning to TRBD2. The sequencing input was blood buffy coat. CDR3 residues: CASTVAGGPYNEQFF. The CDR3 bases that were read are TGTGCCAGCACGGTAGCGGGGGGACCCTACAATGAG.